This T cell receptor beta chain is from a study of metastatic and nonmetastatic thyroid tumors. TCRdb re-called the PCR reads through MiXCR. Found here are 20,000 to 30,000 clones, roughly 13% of them singletons; the top ten hold roughly an eighth. Germline V lookup: CDR1 DFQATT, CDR2 SNEGSKA (reference sequence). Germline trimming cut 1 base from V and 6 bases from J; bases unmatched to any gene: 7. The CDR3 length is 16 residues. Every patient underwent thyroid surgery untreated. Sequencing used blood. The genes are TRBV20-1 and TRBJ2-1, with TRBD2 matching over 12 bases. The TCR comes from a female donor with papillary thyroid cancer or a benign thyroid nodule (not recorded which). Some clones in this sample may be carry-over from other donors' samples. The CDR3 DNA is TGCAGTGCTAGAGGAAAGCTAGCGGGAGGGTTCAATGAGCAGTTCTTC. Encoded protein: CSARGKLAGGFNEQFF.